Below are 26 T cell receptor beta chains sequenced from a single sample in a study of metastatic and nonmetastatic thyroid tumors (TCRdb year 2020). None of the patients had been given any treatment before thyroid surgery. Library method: PCR. These reads were obtained on an Illumina HiSeq 4000. The public reads were run again by TCRdb, first through fastp at Q25 and then through MiXCR, and only productive beta chains were kept. The sample table lists about 14,000 clones, roughly a fifth of them with a count of one. The ten largest make up about 13% of the sample. Sequenced sample: blood. The receptors originated from a female donor with papillary thyroid cancer or a benign thyroid nodule (not recorded which). Some clones in this sample may be carry-over from other donors' samples.

The V and J genes are TRBV28 and TRBJ1-1; D unresolved. The CDR3 is 14 amino acids. Looked up from germline, CDR1 is MDHEN and CDR2 is SYDVKM. Trimming cost V 4 bases and J 6 bases, with 15 bases left between them. The CDR3 loop is CASSSRKGWPEAFF. The CDR3 region has the DNA TGTGCCAGCAGTTCCCGAAAAGGTTGGCCTGAAGCTTTCTTT.

By its share, this clone is medium-sized (0.01 to 0.1%). Other DNA sequences in this specimen translate into the identical CDR3. This chain links TRBV6-5 with TRBJ2-7; TRBD1 aligns across 7 bases. This CDR3 comprises 13 residues. V gave up 0 bases and J gave up 6 bases; unmatched junction bases: 2. CDR1 and CDR2 (germline): MNHEY, SVGAGI. CDR3 sequence (DNA): TGTGCCAGCAGTTACTCGAGGGGGCGCGAGCAGTACTTC. Protein product: CASSYSRGREQYF.

This clone was detected ten times or more. J is TRBJ1-2 and V is TRBV5-6, with 8 bases lining up with TRBD1. The CDR3 spans 15 residues. CDR1 is SGHDT, CDR2 YYEEEE, per germline. J lost 4 bases, V lost 2 bases, and 7 bases had no gene match. CDR3 DNA sequence: TGTGCCAGCAGCTTACAGGACAGGGCGGGCTATGGCTACACCTTC. Translating it yields CASSLQDRAGYGYTF.

This clone has a count of ten or more. The rearrangement uses TRBV20-1 and TRBJ2-1; 10 bases are a match to TRBD2. From germline, CDR1 is DFQATT and CDR2 SNEGSKA (reference sequence). The CDR3 consists of 15 residues. J was trimmed by 9 bases and V by 7 bases; bases with no gene match: 15. CDR3 residues: CSGTPPSGSGGEQFF. The CDR3 coding sequence is TGCAGTGGAACACCGCCTAGCGGGAGTGGCGGTGAGCAGTTCTTC.

This clone has a count of ten or more. Other DNA sequences from this sample encode an identical CDR3 as well. J is TRBJ2-5 and V is TRBV27, with a weak D call TRBD2 (5 bases). From germline, CDR1 is MNHEY and CDR2 SMNVEV (reference sequence). The CDR3 extends over 15 amino acids. V was cut by 3 bases and J by 1 base, with 12 bases left in between. CDR3 in amino acids: CASSFQDSAQETQYF. As DNA, the CDR3 is TGTGCCAGCAGTTTCCAGGACTCTGCCCAAGAGACCCAGTACTTC.

The genes are TRBV11-2 and TRBJ2-3; 8 bases are a match to TRBD2. Per the germline V gene, CDR1 is SGHAT and CDR2 is FQNNGV. The ends lost 2 bases at V and 1 base at J; junction bases unmatched: 5. The CDR3 sequence is 16 residues long. CDR3 in amino acids: CASSLRSGGRTDTQYF. CDR3 bases: TGTGCCAGCAGCTTAAGGAGCGGGGGCCGCACAGATACGCAGTATTTT. The full variable domain, with the rest looked up from reference TRBV11-2 and TRBJ2-3, is EAGVAQSPRYKIIEKRQSVAFWCNPISGHATLYWYQQILGQGPKLLIQFQNNGVVDDSQLPKDRFSAERLKGVDSTLKIQPAKLEDSAVYLCASSLRSGGRTDTQYFGPGTRLTVL.

V is TRBV5-6 and J is TRBJ1-4, with 9 nucleotides matching TRBD1. V shed 4 bases and J 5 bases; nucleotides not matched to a gene: 9. There are 16 residues in the CDR3. From germline, CDR1 is SGHDT and CDR2 YYEEEE. The CDR3, as DNA: TGTGCCAGCAGCAGGTTATTGACAGGGGGGAATGAAAAACTGTTTTTT. Translated: CASSRLLTGGNEKLFF.

The sample holds a few counts of this clone. In nucleotides, the CDR3 is TGTGCCAGCAGTCCCTTGAGGACAGGGGTGAACACTGAAGCTTTCTTT. Translated: CASSPLRTGVNTEAFF. This chain uses TRBV28 with TRBJ1-1; 9 nucleotides align to TRBD1. V dropped 5 bases and J dropped 0; count of bases not matched to a gene: 7. The CDR3 consists of 16 residues. The germline V gene encodes CDR1 MDHEN and CDR2 SYDVKM.

This clone was counted many times. This chain connects TRBV25-1 to TRBJ1-4, with a tentative D call TRBD1 (5 bases). CDR1 MGHDK and CDR2 SYGVNS come from the germline V gene. The CDR3 has 15 amino acids. Trimming pared 3 bases from V and 14 bases from J, leaving 22 bases between. Here the CDR3 DNA reads TGTGCCAGCAGTGAGGAGGGGTGGGCAGGGAGGCCCCTGTTTTTT. Protein sequence: CASSEEGWAGRPLFF.

The chain couples TRBV7-2 to TRBJ2-3; D remains ambiguous. Per germline, CDR1 SGHTA and CDR2 FQGNSA. V lost 3 bases and J lost 0, with 16 bases in between. The CDR3 runs to 17 residues. CDR3: CASSFSLDPSSTDTQYF. CDR3 DNA: TGTGCCAGCAGCTTCTCACTGGACCCTTCTAGCACAGATACGCAGTATTTT.

The CDR3 reads CASSDTAGGTNYGYTF. The CDR3 DNA follows: TGTGCCAGCAGTGATACCGCTGGGGGGACAAACTATGGCTACACCTTC. The V call is TRBV6-1, the J call TRBJ1-2, with D possibly TRBD1 on 6 matching bases. Germline V gene lookup returns CDR1 MNHNS and CDR2 SASEGT. This CDR3 has 16 amino acids. Trimming removed 3 bases from V and 2 bases from J, with 16 bases in between.

The J gene is TRBJ2-7, the V gene TRBV20-1; D unresolved. There are 14 residues in the CDR3. Germline CDR1 DFQATT, CDR2 SNEGSKA (reference sequence). Trimming removed 3 bases at V and 0 bases at J, with 12 bases between. The CDR3 bases are TGCAGTGCTAGGGTCGACTTTAGCTCCTACGAGCAGTACTTC. Amino acids: CSARVDFSSYEQYF.

This clone was observed a few times. V gene TRBV2 combines with J gene TRBJ2-1, with 11 nucleotides matching TRBD1. The ends lost 3 bases at V and 9 bases at J; junction bases unmatched: 13. The CDR3 extends over 17 amino acids. Germline V CDR1 and CDR2: SNHLY, FYNNEI. The CDR3 protein is CASSDSARTGGFGEQFF. CDR3 in DNA: TGTGCCAGCAGTGACTCGGCGAGGACAGGGGGCTTTGGTGAGCAGTTCTTC.

This clone was seen many times. The V call is TRBV5-1, the J call TRBJ2-3; 12 nucleotides match TRBD2. The CDR3 spans 15 residues. After removal of 6 bases from V and 3 bases from J, the junction contained 5 bases not matched to a gene. The germline CDR1 and CDR2 sequences are SGHRS and YFSETQ. The CDR3 DNA is TGCGCCAGCACCGTCGGACTAGCGGGAACAGATACGCAGTATTTT. Protein sequence: CASTVGLAGTDTQYF.

Written as DNA, the CDR3 is TGCAGTGCGTTCAGATTCCGGGGGTCAGGCACAGATACGCAGTATTTT. Residues: CSAFRFRGSGTDTQYF. The V call is TRBV20-1, the J call TRBJ2-3; D is possibly TRBD2 (6 bases). This CDR3 spans 16 amino acids. The V gene lost 6 bases and the J gene lost 1 base, with 20 bases spanning the gap. The germline V gene encodes CDR1 DFQATT and CDR2 SNEGSKA (reference sequence).

At least ten counts were recorded for this clone. One junction end does not reproduce the germline sequence, and a read error may be involved. This sequence joins TRBV27 and TRBJ2-2, with D possibly being TRBD2 (6 bases). Germline CDR1 reads MNHEY; CDR2 reads SMNVEV (reference sequence). This CDR3 spans 14 amino acids. CDR3 nucleotides: TGTGCCAGCAGTGGGGCAGAGAACACCGGGGGGCTGTTTTTT. Encoded protein: CASSGAENTGGLFF.

The chain recombines TRBV20-1 with TRBJ2-7; D perhaps matches TRBD2 (5 bases). Germline V gene data show CDR1 as DFQATT and CDR2 as SNEGSKA (reference sequence). V was pared by 4 bases and J by 4 bases, with 20 bases between. The CDR3 has 15 residues. In DNA form, the CDR3 reads TGCAGTGCTATTAGGGTCCGCCCGGGGTCGTACGAGCAGTACTTC. Residues: CSAIRVRPGSYEQYF.

At least ten counts were recorded for this clone. V is TRBV28 and J is TRBJ2-5; D is uncertain. In germline, CDR1 is MDHEN, CDR2 SYDVKM. Deletions cut 3 bases from V and 1 base from J, with 6 bases between. The CDR3 runs 13 residues. CDR3 amino acids: CASSFGTQETQYF. The DNA for the CDR3 is TGTGCCAGCAGTTTTGGCACCCAAGAGACCCAGTACTTC.

V is TRBV9 and J is TRBJ1-2; 7 nucleotides align to TRBD1. The germline CDR1 and CDR2 sequences are SGDLS and YYNGEE. This CDR3 region has 15 residues. J lost 2 bases, V lost 4 bases, and 8 bases had no gene match. CDR3 sequence reads: CASSPHEDRNYGYTF. The CDR3 DNA reads TGTGCCAGCAGCCCACACGAGGACAGGAACTATGGCTACACCTTC.

This clone showed up many times. The J gene is TRBJ2-3, the V gene TRBV6-1; maybe TRBD2 (6 bases). From germline, CDR1 is MNHNS and CDR2 SASEGT. This CDR3 contains 15 residues. V was pared by 7 bases and J by 4 bases, with 18 bases between. The DNA for the CDR3 is TGTGCCAGCACCCCAACCCGGGAGCTTGCAGATACGCAGTATTTT. Its translation is CASTPTRELADTQYF.

This clone was recorded many times. The J gene is TRBJ2-3, the V gene TRBV20-1; 8 bases align to TRBD1. Per germline, CDR1 DFQATT and CDR2 SNEGSKA (reference sequence). This CDR3 comprises 14 residues. Trimming took 4 bases from V and 0 from J; bases not matched to a gene: 3. CDR3 sequence (DNA): TGCAGTGCTAAGGACAGGGCTAGCACAGATACGCAGTATTTT. Protein product: CSAKDRASTDTQYF.

By proportion, this clone is medium-sized (0.01 to 0.1%). This chain connects TRBV12-3 or TRBV12-4 to TRBJ1-3, with 8 positions matching TRBD1. This CDR3 has 15 amino acids. The junction had 7 bases not matched to a gene; V was cut back by 5 bases and J by 4 bases. The CDR3 reads CASSKPWTGGNTIYF. Written as DNA, the CDR3 is TGTGCCAGCAGTAAACCCTGGACAGGGGGAAACACCATATATTTT.

By sample share, this clone is medium-sized. V and J are TRBV27 and TRBJ1-2; D ambiguous. The CDR3 is 14 residues long. Trimming cost V 3 bases and J 8 bases, with 16 bases left between them. Germline-derived CDR1 and CDR2 are MNHEY and SMNVEV (reference sequence). CDR3 nucleotide sequence: TGTGCCAGCAGTTTGATTTCCGCCTCCTGGGGCTACACCTTC. This encodes CASSLISASWGYTF.

This clone was picked up many times. This CDR3 is also generated by other DNA sequences in the sample. This chain connects TRBV19 to TRBJ1-2; D perhaps matches TRBD1 (5 bases). The CDR3 contains 14 residues. Trimming took 7 bases from V and 8 from J, leaving 20 bases between them. Per germline, CDR1 LNHDA and CDR2 SQIVND (reference sequence). The CDR3 nucleotides read TGTGCCAGTACACCATCAGGGACGCGCCGCGGCTACACCTTC. Amino acid sequence: CASTPSGTRRGYTF.

The chain recombines TRBV6-1 with TRBJ2-7, with TRBD1 identical over 7 bases. Trimming cost V 6 bases and J 0 bases; bases outside gene matches: 5. CDR3 size: 14 residues. Germline CDR1 and CDR2: MNHNS and SASEGT. The CDR3 DNA sequence: TGTGCCAGCAGCTTCGCAGGGGGCTCCTACGAGCAGTACTTC. Its translation: CASSFAGGSYEQYF.

By share, this clone ranks as medium-sized. The chain uses TRBV2 and TRBJ1-2; the D is unclear. The V end was cut by 2 bases, the J end by 7 bases, with 8 bases between. CDR1 and CDR2 (germline): SNHLY, FYNNEI. This CDR3 spans 12 amino acids. CDR3 residues: CASSEFSSGYTF. CDR3 nucleotides: TGTGCCAGCAGTGAATTTTCAAGTGGCTACACCTTC.